Shown below are 17 T cell receptor beta chains from a single sample sequenced in a study of T cells in Graves' hyperthyroidism and ophthalmopathy. Amplification of TCR beta CDR3 regions was performed using RNA transcripts as template. Carried out on the TCR CDR3, a first-round RT-PCR used the HTBI primer set. Each CDR3 protein is one row after TCRdb ran MiXCR on the multiplex PCR reads. The sample lists 500,000 to 600,000 distinct CDR3 sequences; roughly 46% were seen once. Sequenced input: peripheral blood or thyroid tissue (not recorded which). Receptor source: a woman aged 18 to 35 with Graves' hyperthyroidism.

The chain couples TRBV7-9 to TRBJ1-2; perhaps TRBD1 as D (6 bases). Germline loops: CDR1 SEHNR, CDR2 FQNEAQ (reference sequence). This CDR3 is 17 amino acids long. Trimming removed 5 bases at V and 0 bases at J, with 19 bases between. The CDR3 reads CASSHRGTPPPNYGYTF. In DNA form, the CDR3 reads TGTGCCAGCAGCCACCGCGGGACACCTCCCCCTAACTATGGCTACACCTTC. The complete variable domain, with remaining parts taken from reference TRBV7-9 and TRBJ1-2, reads DTGVSQNPRHKITKRGQNVTFRCDPISEHNRLYWYRQTLGQGPEFLTYFQNEAQLEKSRLLSDRFSAERPKGSFSTLEIQRTEQGDSAMYLCASSHRGTPPPNYGYTFGSGTRLTVV.

The chain couples TRBV29-1 to TRBJ1-1; 8 positions agree with TRBD1. CDR3 length: 15 amino acids. The trim removed 5 bases at V and 2 bases at J, leaving 10 bases unmatched. Germline V gene lookup returns CDR1 SQVTM and CDR2 ANQGSEA. The CDR3 nucleotides are TGCAGCGTTTCCGATTCCGGACAGGGTAACACTGAAGCTTTCTTT. Residues: CSVSDSGQGNTEAFF.

This clonotype was counted many times. This chain links TRBV4-2 with TRBJ1-1, with D possibly TRBD1 on 5 matching bases. The CDR3 is 16 amino acids. Trimming cost V 2 bases and J 4 bases, with 17 bases left between them. Germline lookup yields CDR1 LGHNA and CDR2 YNFKEQ. The CDR3 protein is CASSQKDTSKGTEAFF. CDR3 coding DNA: TGTGCCAGCAGCCAAAAGGACACCTCAAAGGGCACTGAAGCTTTCTTT.

This clonotype was detected ten times or more. The chain uses TRBV20-1 and TRBJ1-1; D is possibly TRBD1 (6 bases). This CDR3 has 13 residues. Trimming shortened V by 5 bases and J by 0 bases, and 10 bases separated the two germline ends. CDR1 DFQATT and CDR2 SNEGSKA come from the germline V gene (reference sequence). CDR3 sequence (DNA): TGCAGTGCTCTTAAGGGGGTGAACACTGAAGCTTTCTTT. Translated: CSALKGVNTEAFF.

There are many counts of this clonotype. V usage is TRBV11-2 and J usage is TRBJ1-2; TRBD1 is a possible D gene (6 bases). CDR3 size: 14 residues. Germline CDR1 is SGHAT and CDR2 is FQNNGV. The V gene lost 5 bases and the J gene lost 4 bases, with 14 bases spanning the gap. The CDR3 is CASSVGAGAYGYTF. For the CDR3, the DNA is TGTGCCAGCAGCGTGGGTGCAGGGGCCTATGGCTACACCTTC.

This clonotype was picked up many times. The V gene is TRBV24-1, the J gene TRBJ1-2, with D perhaps TRBD1 (6 bases). In germline, CDR1 is KGHDR, CDR2 SFDVKD. The CDR3 contains 14 residues. Trimming pared 4 bases from V and 4 bases from J, leaving 12 bases between. The CDR3 here is CATSDTTGAYGYTF. CDR3 DNA: TGTGCCACCAGTGACACGACAGGAGCCTATGGCTACACCTTC.

V gene TRBV19 combines with J gene TRBJ2-2; TRBD2 matches at 11 bases. The V and J ends lost 6 bases and 3 bases, in that order; junction bases with no gene match: 6. CDR1 LNHDA and CDR2 SQIVND come from the germline V gene (reference sequence). The CDR3 covers 16 residues. The chain's CDR3 is CASSKTLAGDTGELFF. The CDR3 nucleotides read TGTGCCAGTAGCAAGACACTAGCGGGAGACACCGGGGAGCTGTTTTTT.

The chain is built from TRBV11-2 and TRBJ2-7, with a tentative D call TRBD1 (6 bases). CDR3 size: 13 residues. Looked up from germline, CDR1 is SGHAT and CDR2 is FQNNGV. V lost 0 bases and J lost 5, with 8 bases in between. DNA of the CDR3: TGTGCCAGCAGCTTAGATGGGGGCCACGAGCAGTACTTC. The encoded protein is CASSLDGGHEQYF.

The CDR3 DNA reads TGTGCCAGCAGGCGGGGGGCAGAGACCCAGTACTTC. Translation gives CASRRGAETQYF. This chain uses TRBV12-3 or TRBV12-4 with TRBJ2-5, with TRBD2 identical over 8 bases. The CDR3 contains 12 residues. Losses at the gene ends were 6 bases for V and 4 bases for J; bases not matched to a gene: 1.

This clonotype was recorded many times. The chain is built from TRBV20-1 and TRBJ2-7; tentatively, D is TRBD2 (6 bases). V lost 1 base and J 5 bases, leaving 18 bases between the germline ends. The CDR3 extends over 15 amino acids. Per germline, CDR1 DFQATT and CDR2 SNEGSKA (reference sequence). The CDR3 DNA follows: TGCAGTGCTAGAGTCCTGCTAGCGCTGCTAAACGAGCAGTACTTC. Amino acids: CSARVLLALLNEQYF.

This clonotype came up many times. The chain links TRBV29-1 to TRBJ2-7, with a weak D call TRBD1 (6 bases). There are 13 residues in the CDR3. Trimming cost V 5 bases and J 1 base, with 12 bases left between them. CDR1 is SQVTM and CDR2 is ANQGSEA in the germline V gene. CDR3 coding DNA: TGCAGCGTTCTAAGGACAGATTCCTACGAGCAGTACTTC. It codes for CSVLRTDSYEQYF.

The chain is built from TRBV10-2 and TRBJ1-5, with D maybe TRBD1 (6 bases). V shed 7 bases and J shed 4 bases, with 11 bases lying between them. The germline V gene has CDR1 WSHSY and CDR2 SAAADI. This CDR3 is 13 amino acids long. CDR3 amino acids: CASKPGTNQPQHF. The CDR3 region has the DNA TGCGCCAGCAAGCCAGGGACAAATCAGCCCCAGCATTTT.

This clonotype was picked up many times. The chain recombines TRBV6-5 with TRBJ2-6; possible D gene TRBD1, 5 bases. V was shortened by 6 bases and J by 2 bases, with 11 bases between the two germline ends. The CDR3 contains 15 residues. Germline V gene lookup returns CDR1 MNHEY and CDR2 SVGAGI. CDR3 DNA: TGTGCCAGCAGGTCCACAGGAGCTGGGGCCAACGTCCTGACTTTC. Protein: CASRSTGAGANVLTF.

The chain combines TRBV12-3 or TRBV12-4 with TRBJ2-1, with 7 bases fitting TRBD2. The CDR3 extends over 13 amino acids. With 10 bases clipped from V and 5 bases from J, the junction kept 8 bases outside the gene matches. CDR3 coding DNA: TGTGCCACCTCCTGGGACTACAACAATGAGCAGTTCTTC. This gives the protein CATSWDYNNEQFF.

As concerns this clonotype: One end of the junction does not line up with germline, which may come from a read error. The rearrangement uses TRBV7-2 and TRBJ1-6; no definite D call. The CDR3 runs 14 residues. Germline CDR1 and CDR2: SGHTA and FQGNSA. DNA of the CDR3: TGTACCAGCAGCTCAACTGAAGATAATTCACCCCTTCACTTT. Protein product: CTSSSTEDNSPLHF. Full variable domain (rest looked up from reference TRBV7-2 and TRBJ1-6): GAGVSQSPSNKVTEKGKDVELRCDPISGHTALYWYRQSLGQGLEFLIYFQGNSAPDKSGLPSDRFSAERTGGSVSTLTIQRTQQEDSAVYLCTSSSTEDNSPLHFGNGTRLTVT.

This clonotype was recorded at least ten times. The CDR3 DNA reads TGTGCCAGCAGCCAAGATGGTCCAACTGAAGCTTTCTTT. Translating gives CASSQDGPTEAFF. The chain carries TRBV4-2 and TRBJ1-1; unclear D gene. Germline V CDR1 and CDR2: LGHNA, YNFKEQ. The CDR3 has 13 amino acids. Trimming took 0 bases from V and 5 from J, leaving 7 bases between them.

The chain uses TRBV5-1 and TRBJ1-4; no firm D call. V dropped 0 bases and J dropped 8 bases, with 11 bases sitting between them. The germline V gene encodes CDR1 SGHRS and CDR2 YFSETQ. The CDR3 spans 14 residues. This chain's CDR3 is CASSLVWGGEKLFF. CDR3 coding DNA: TGCGCCAGCAGCTTGGTTTGGGGTGGCGAAAAACTGTTTTTT. The full variable domain, completed using reference TRBV5-1 and TRBJ1-4, is KAGVTQTPRYLIKTRGQQVTLSCSPISGHRSVSWYQQTPGQGLQFLFEYFSETQRNKGNFPGRFSGRQFSNSRSEMNVSTLELGDSALYLCASSLVWGGEKLFFGSGTQLSVL.